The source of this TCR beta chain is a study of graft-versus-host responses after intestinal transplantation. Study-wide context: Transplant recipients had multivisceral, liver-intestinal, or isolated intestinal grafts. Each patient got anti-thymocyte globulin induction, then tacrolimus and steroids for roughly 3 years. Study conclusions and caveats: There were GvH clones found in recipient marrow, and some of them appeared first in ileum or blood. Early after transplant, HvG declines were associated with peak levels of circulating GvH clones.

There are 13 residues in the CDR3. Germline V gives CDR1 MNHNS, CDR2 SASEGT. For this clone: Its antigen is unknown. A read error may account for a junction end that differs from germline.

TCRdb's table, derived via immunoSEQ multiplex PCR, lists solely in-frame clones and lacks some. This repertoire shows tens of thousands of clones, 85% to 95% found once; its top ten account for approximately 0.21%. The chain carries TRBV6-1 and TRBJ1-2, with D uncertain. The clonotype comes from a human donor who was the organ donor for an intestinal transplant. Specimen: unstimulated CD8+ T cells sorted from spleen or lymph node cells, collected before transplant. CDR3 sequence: CAGSSIQSYGYTF. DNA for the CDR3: TGTGCCGGCAGTTCAATACAAAGCTATGGCTACACCTTC.